This T cell receptor beta chain is drawn from a study of cytomegalovirus exposure and HLA in healthy donors (dated by TCRdb to 2017 to 2019). Regarding the research as a whole: According to an earlier analysis of several hundred of the donors, about 180 million T cells yielded over 100 million unique TCR beta sequences and approximately 300 Gb of sequence data. The aim of the study was to test whether cataloging public T cell receptors could identify signatures of past pathogen exposure. A later genetic analysis took genome-wide SNP genotypes for about three fifths of the roughly 700 donors and used that subset as a discovery cohort. An early release that covered about 600 HLA-typed donors contained about 300 gigabases of sequencing data and 80 million or so unique TCR sequences. The number of typed donors differed by locus: roughly 629-630 for A, B, C, DRB1 and DQB1; 522 for DQA1; approximately 600 for DPA1; and about 450 for DPB1. A few DR-DQ haplotypes were treated as single units for association and clustering because of strong linkage in the cohort. All discovery cohort repertoires had been generated using a single sequencing platform. A separate validation cohort of roughly 130 different subjects was used in addition to the approximately 610-subject first cohort. In the later analysis, no new phenotypic data were used to find candidate immune exposures; instead, reliance was placed on TCR beta sequences and their occurrence across donors. Donor age, sex, ethnicity and CMV serostatus were compiled alongside the repertoire data. The T cell repertoires of about 700 subjects were profiled by immunosequencing and related to cytomegalovirus serostatus. Among 398 genotyped donors of the cohort, an average of about 240,000 unique TCR beta nucleotide sequences was sequenced per donor, of which 15% to 20% were non-productive. HLA typing covered class I and class II loci at four-digit resolution. An earlier analysis of about 620 of the donors applied high-throughput TCR beta sequencing to assess whether each TCR beta V gene segment acted as functional or pseudogenic. A later analysis re-analyzed previously published TCR beta repertoires from roughly 690 donors and added high-resolution HLA genotyping to study TCR occurrence patterns. Among the roughly 400 genotyped donors, 81% belonged to the genetic ancestry cluster associated with self-reported Caucasian donors. To predict cytomegalovirus infection status, the study brought together high-throughput TCR immunosequencing, statistical association of individual TCRs with disease status, and machine learning. Findings and caveats that apply to the study as a whole: A few of the identified cytomegalovirus-associated TCR beta chains were confirmed in vitro to be specific for cytomegalovirus antigens. In a later analysis, several top co-occurrence clusters were reported to appear linked to parvovirus B19, influenza, CMV and Epstein-Barr virus. The authors suggested that the approach could potentially be extended to other disease states and immunological phenotypes. Because some donors lacked HLA typing at each locus, the association tests relied only on the typed subset. A total of 164 TCR beta chains were listed by the study as associated with cytomegalovirus. The only immune exposure information available for the cohort was CMV serostatus. When HLA alleles, especially DR and DQ, strongly co-occurred, TCR associations were difficult to assign to individual alleles. Most TCR sequences were seen in very few donors, while some public TCRs were found in many individuals. Because counts were too low, 15 to 20 rarely observed V segments, including chromosome 9 orphons, were excluded from the earlier analysis of under 650 of the donors. A later genetic analysis associated a missense DCLRE1C variant with V-gene and J-gene trimming of TCR beta chains, and an independent cohort replicated the association. A further reported finding was that TCR beta sequences accurately predicted the HLA-A and HLA-B alleles for most subjects in the first cohort. Correlated functional status among segregating V segments might be attributable to linkage disequilibrium, but an unknown experimental factor could not be ruled out. The classifier was reported to diagnose cytomegalovirus status with high specificity and sensitivity in both the original and validation cohorts. A group of highly shared sequence variants was considered likely to be a technical artifact of the sequencing pipeline. In a later genetic analysis, fewer N-insertions in productive TCRs were reported among donors in an Asian-associated ancestry cluster than the roughly 710-donor mean. Most CMV-associated TCR beta chains appeared to be HLA-restricted in a later analysis, and the HLA associations seemed to be driven largely by CMV exposure. An earlier analysis of around 600 of the donors showed that most TCR beta V segments appeared in productive rearrangements either about 87% or about 30% of the time, which broadly matched IMGT annotations. The 87-base-pair reads could not distinguish some IMGT-functional V segments, including TRBV6-2 and TRBV6-3, so those segments were excluded. The cohort was sequenced for TCR beta chains only, and without alpha or paired-chain data the features that could be detected were limited. A later analysis associated about 17,000 TCR beta sequences with specific HLA alleles at a false discovery rate of 0.05. In a later analysis, HLA-associated TCR beta chains showed more clonal expansion and lower generation probabilities than non-associated chains that were equally common. A later analysis found that TCR association rates varied across HLA loci, with DRB1 alleles showing the most associated TCRs and HLA-C alleles the fewest. Roughly uniform sequencing depth across donors was assumed in presence/absence analyses, although this assumption may not hold.

Library prep was done by the immunoSEQ multiplex PCR assay. For the multiplex PCR, a mixture combining 60 forward primers for TCR Vbeta segments and 13 reverse primers for TCR Jbeta segments was used. The CDR3 region of rearranged TCR beta genes was amplified from genomic DNA by a multiplex PCR assay. On the Illumina HiSeq System, the amplified TCR beta libraries were sequenced as 87-base-pair reads. In the paper's pipeline: A later analysis tallied 70 million to 100 million unique TCR beta chains across the 666 repertoires, and some 10 million of those chains were shared by two or more donors. Raw reads were error-corrected and collapsed into unique sequences with a nearest-neighbor algorithm that merged closely related sequences to remove PCR and sequencing errors. To assign V, D and J gene segments, CDR3 sequences were aligned to IMGT reference sequences. For a sequence to be retained, a match of at least six nucleotides to both a V gene segment and a J gene segment was required. Rearrangements were called productive when the CDR3 lacked stop codons and stayed in frame with V and J; all others were non-productive. CDR3 was defined by IMGT convention, running from the second conserved V-encoded cysteine to the conserved J-encoded phenylalanine. Sequences without an unambiguous match to a single V gene segment were excluded from the earlier analysis of 450 to 750 of the donors. In an earlier analysis of several hundred of the donors, V segments were called functional above 56.7% productive rearrangements and were called segregating when the between-donor standard deviation exceeded 5%. A statistical classification framework was built to diagnose cytomegalovirus status from the catalog of TCR beta chain sequences. In a later analysis, TCR nucleotide sequences were compared against IMGT/GENE-DB human TR gene sequences so that V and J genes could be assigned. In a later analysis, CDR3 sequences and most-parsimonious VDJ recombination scenarios were assigned using the TCRdist pipeline. In a later analysis, each TCR beta chain was defined by its CDR3 amino acid sequence together with its V-gene family, and reads without a unique V-gene family were excluded. A later analysis removed 550 to 650 highly shared, low-generation-probability nucleotide sequences to deal with suspected cross-contamination and a sequencing artifact. In a later analysis, a clonal expansion index for each public chain was calculated from normalized within-repertoire ranks of inferred template counts. A later analysis computed generation probabilities with a VDJ recombination model fitted to out-of-frame rearrangements, and checked the results against IGoR. Hypergeometric tests were used in a later analysis to score TCR-TCR, TCR-HLA and TCR-CMV co-occurrence, with a repertoire-size bias correction applied to the TCR pairs. To estimate false discovery rates, a later analysis permuted the HLA or CMV assignments 20 times. In a later analysis, co-occurring TCRs were grouped with DBSCAN, and TCRdist sequence similarity was added when clustering was performed within HLA-allele-positive subsets. Repertoires with fewer than 30,000 or more than 120,000 public chains, plus five repertoires with anomalous nucleotide sharing, were excluded from co-occurrence clustering. Here the immuneACCESS table is served through TCRdb, limited to in-frame sequences with V and J called. Missing clones are a known gap in these copies; in checked studies unresolved V genes cover under half, and the rest lacks a known reason. Clonal size and the V and J genes are those of that table, whereas D and trimming came from the DNA. The table of this sample itemizes under 150,000 clones. Less than 2% of the sample is in the top ten clones.

Worth noting for this clone: The antigen it binds to is not known.

The cohort was made up of 500 to 800 healthy bone marrow donors. All cohort members were sampled while nominally healthy, although unrecorded immune exposures were likely present. The donor tested CMV seronegative and was one of the 352 seronegative cohort members. Every donor gave a peripheral blood sample, and the peripheral blood mononuclear cells from that sample were used for TCR beta sequencing. Genomic DNA was extracted from the blood cell samples with the Qiagen DNeasy Blood Extraction Kit. Based on the germline V gene, the CDR1 and CDR2 sequences are SGHRS and YFSETQ. The CDR3 holds 13 amino acids from the cysteine to the phenylalanine. The read is trimmed to its CDR3 DNA, 39 bases read in frame from base 1. The trim is 9 bases for V and 0 bases for J, with a gap of 11 bases between the germline ends.

The chain couples TRBV5-1 to TRBJ2-3; the D gene is not confidently resolved. The origin of this receptor is a woman aged 40-49 years in good health and CMV-seronegative. The sequenced sample consisted of PBMCs. The CDR3 protein is CATKMESTDTQYF. The nucleotides read TGCGCCACAAAGATGGAGAGCACAGATACGCAGTATTTT.